This T cell receptor (beta chain) derives from a study of lymphopenia after photon versus proton radiotherapy. The repertoire was sequenced with immunoSEQ multiplex PCR; TCRdb's copy has only in-frame clones and lacks some. The sample has roughly 30,000 clones, roughly 87% seen once; the top ten hold approximately 50%. Points on this clone: Its antigen is currently unknown.

CDR1 and CDR2 (germline): KGHSH, LQKENI. The CDR3 runs 18 residues. Germline trimming cut 3 bases from V and 7 bases from J; bases unmatched to any gene: 11. Study results and caveats: Authors raise, but do not show, better survival with proton therapy.

The TCR sequence derives from a woman in her fifties or sixties with cholangiocarcinoma. Some clones in this sample may be carry-over from other donors' samples. The chain has TRBV18 and TRBJ2-1, with 14 nucleotides matching TRBD2. This specimen consisted of peripheral blood, obtained from a patient treated with proton-based radiotherapy. Here the CDR3 reads CASSPGLAGGLPGNEQFF. CDR3 nucleotides: TGTGCCAGCTCACCCGGACTAGCGGGGGGCCTCCCTGGGAATGAGCAGTTCTTC.